These T cell receptor beta chains were read from a single sample in a study of cytomegalovirus exposure and HLA in healthy donors. The assay was immunoSEQ multiplex PCR, and TCRdb's table has in-frame clones only and misses some. The sample has 100,000 to 150,000 clones; about 80% are singletons. The sequencing input was PBMCs. These receptors were collected from a man younger than 35 in good health and CMV-seronegative. Each CDR3 is given with its conserved first and last residue. Only some rows state a clone size, as once, few, many or a class for expanded clones.

-	TRBV11-2	CASSYRGRPYEQYF
-	TRBV9	CASSPRDRGLETQYF
-	TRBV7-2	CASSLDPGSNEKLFF
-	TRBV19	CASSSTGGNQPQHF
-	TRBV18	CASSPGAGSSNQPQHF
-	TRBV18	CASSSQGPDFNQPQHF
-	TRBV6-1	CASSGGIDLGADTQYF
-	TRBV5-4	CASSGKTGLSGGYTF
-	TRBV29-1	CSVDDKLNTGELFF
-	TRBV6-7	CASIKQEEIGANVLTF
-	TRBV18	CASSPRGNNSPLHF
few	TRBV11-2	CASSPGGAYGYTF
-	TRBV6-5	CASSYSRGSTDTQYF
few	TRBV7-9	CASSSRIGITEAFF
-	TRBV5-4	CASSPGTGDVYGYTF
-	TRBV5-1	CASSLMGLNSGNTIYF